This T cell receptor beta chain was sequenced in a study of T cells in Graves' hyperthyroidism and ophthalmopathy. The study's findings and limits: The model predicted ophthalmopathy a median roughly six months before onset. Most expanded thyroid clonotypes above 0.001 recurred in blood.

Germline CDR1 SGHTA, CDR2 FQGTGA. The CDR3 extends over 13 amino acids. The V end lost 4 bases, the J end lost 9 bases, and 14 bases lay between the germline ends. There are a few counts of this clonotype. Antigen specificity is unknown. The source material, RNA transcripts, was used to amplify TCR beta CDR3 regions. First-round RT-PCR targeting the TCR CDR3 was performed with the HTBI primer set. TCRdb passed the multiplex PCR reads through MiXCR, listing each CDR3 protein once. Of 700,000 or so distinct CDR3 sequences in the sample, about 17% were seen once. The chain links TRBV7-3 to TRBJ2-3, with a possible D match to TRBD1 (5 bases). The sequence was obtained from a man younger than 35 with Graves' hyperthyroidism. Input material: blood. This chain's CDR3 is CASSSSTTGTQYF. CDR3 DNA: TGTGCCAGCAGCTCCAGTACCACAGGAACGCAGTATTTT.